These 26 T cell receptor beta chains originate from one sample sequenced in a study of molecular identifiers for immune sequencing clone quantification. MiXCR was run by TCRdb on the PCR reads, yielding one entry per CDR3 protein. The table includes approximately 630,000 distinct CDR3 sequences, about 25% detected once. The sample comprised naive CD8+ T cells from blood, with Jurkat cell RNA spiked in. Documented subset: FACS-sorted CD8+CD4-CCR7+CD45RA+ naive T cells. The source is a human donor in good health. Some libraries in this study had Jurkat cell RNA spiked in.

This chain links TRBV5-6 with TRBJ1-1; no definite D call. Germline assignment: CDR1 SGHDT and CDR2 YYEEEE. Trimming stripped 0 bases from V and 0 bases from J, with 12 bases between. The CDR3 is 16 amino acids. For the CDR3, the DNA is TGTGCCAGCAGCTTGGCGGTGGGCACCATGAACACTGAAGCTTTCTTT. Encoded protein: CASSLAVGTMNTEAFF.

In the case of this clonotype: A much larger clone differs from this one at a single base, so this may be a read error. The chain carries TRBV4-3 and TRBJ2-7; TRBD1 might be the D (6 bases). CDR1 LGHNA and CDR2 YSLEER come from the germline V gene. This CDR3 comprises 14 residues. CDR3 sequence (DNA): TGCGCCCGCAGCCAAGATTCAGGGGCATACGAGCAGTACTTC. The encoded protein is CARSQDSGAYEQYF.

In its sample, this clonotype was seen many times. The gene calls are TRBV7-9 and TRBJ2-7; the match to TRBD1 covers 8 bases. CDR3 length: 14 amino acids. The germline V gene encodes CDR1 SEHNR and CDR2 FQNEAQ (reference sequence). V shed 3 bases, J shed 12 bases, and the junction held 13 bases outside the gene matches. The CDR3 loop is CASSLGADRANWYF. DNA for the CDR3: TGTGCCAGCAGCTTGGGAGCGGACAGGGCGAACTGGTACTTC.

Turning to this clonotype: A clone one base away is much larger, so this may be a read error. V usage is TRBV20-1 and J usage is TRBJ2-2; D may be TRBD1 (5 bases). Germline V gives CDR1 DFQATT, CDR2 SNEGSKA (reference sequence). The CDR3 totals 14 residues. Between the trimmed V and J ends, which lost 0 bases and 10 bases, there was a span of 15 bases. CDR3 DNA: TGCAGTGCTAGAGATCAGGGCAACACTCCGGAGCTGTTTTTT. It translates to CSARDQGNTPELFF.

This clonotype has ten or more counts. V usage is TRBV30 and J usage is TRBJ1-1; weak D call: TRBD1 (5 bases). Looked up from germline, CDR1 is GTSNPN and CDR2 is SVGIG (reference sequence). The germline V and J ends were trimmed by 0 bases and 1 base, with 12 bases remaining between them. CDR3 size: 15 residues. CDR3 DNA sequence: TGTGCCTGGAGTGTTTGGGCAGGGACGAACACTGAAGCTTTCTTT. Residues: CAWSVWAGTNTEAFF.

This sequence joins TRBV7-9 and TRBJ1-1, with D possibly matching TRBD1 (6 bases). The germline V gene encodes CDR1 SEHNR and CDR2 FQNEAQ (reference sequence). Trimming took off 4 bases at V and 0 bases at J, with 21 bases between the two ends. This CDR3 region has 18 residues. The CDR3 is CASSSFLGEGGVNTEAFF. The CDR3 DNA reads as TGTGCCAGCAGCTCCTTTTTAGGGGAGGGGGGGGTGAACACTGAAGCTTTCTTT.

As regards this clonotype: The junction does not match germline at one end; this may be a read error. The genes are TRBV18 and TRBJ2-1; possible D gene TRBD1, 6 bases. Per germline, CDR1 KGHSH and CDR2 LQKENI. The CDR3 is 15 residues long. Written as DNA, the CDR3 is TGTGCCGGCTCACCCGGACAGTCCTCCTACAATGAGCAGTTCTTC. Its protein is CAGSPGQSSYNEQFF. The full variable domain, its missing parts supplied by reference TRBV18 and TRBJ2-1, is NAGVMQNPRHLVRRRGQEARLRCSPMKGHSHVYWYRQLPEEGLKFMVYLQKENIIDESGMPKERFSAEFPKEGPSILRIQQVVRGDSAAYFCAGSPGQSSYNEQFFGPGTRLTVL.

This clonotype was found many times. V gene TRBV18 combines with J gene TRBJ2-3; 7 positions match TRBD1. The CDR3 spans 14 residues. Germline V lookup: CDR1 KGHSH, CDR2 LQKENI. The V gene end was trimmed by 3 bases and the J gene end by 6 bases; junction bases not matched to a gene: 6. The CDR3: CASSPQDRVDTQYF. The CDR3 nucleotides read TGTGCCAGCTCACCCCAAGACAGGGTGGATACGCAGTATTTT.

Comment on this clonotype: Given the absence of the conserved phenylalanine or tryptophan at the CDR3 end, a read error is likely. DNA of the CDR3: TGTGCCAGCAGTCGGGTGATGAGCGGGGGCGGTGAGACCCAGTACTCC. Translated, it gives CASSRVMSGGGETQYS. The V gene is TRBV12-3 or TRBV12-4, the J gene TRBJ2-5, with 8 bases lining up with TRBD2. The CDR3 consists of 16 residues. With 5 bases clipped from V and 5 bases from J, the junction kept 13 bases outside the gene matches.

The rearrangement joins TRBV28 to TRBJ2-5; 8 bases are shared with TRBD1. The CDR3 loop spans 15 amino acids. V was clipped by 9 bases and J by 4 bases; unmatched bases: 13. Germline CDR1 is MDHEN and CDR2 is SYDVKM. The chain's CDR3 is CASSIDRGPRETQYF. DNA of the CDR3: TGTGCCAGTAGTATCGACAGGGGCCCCCGAGAGACCCAGTACTTC.

The chain couples TRBV6-2 or TRBV6-3 to TRBJ2-4, with D perhaps matching TRBD1 (6 bases). In germline, CDR1 is MNHEY, CDR2 SVGEGT. CDR3 length: 14 amino acids. V lost 2 bases and J 6 bases, leaving 11 bases between the germline ends. The DNA for the CDR3 is TGTGCCAGCAGTTACCCCGAAGGGGGAAACATTCAGTACTTC. It yields the protein CASSYPEGGNIQYF.

This clonotype was recorded at least ten times. The rearrangement uses TRBV27 and TRBJ2-3; possibly TRBD2 for D (6 bases). Germline V lookup: CDR1 MNHEY, CDR2 SMNVEV (reference sequence). Trimming took 5 bases from V and 0 from J, leaving 15 bases between them. This CDR3 is built from 16 residues. CDR3 in DNA: TGTGCCAGCAGTCCGCGGGACCTCTCTAGCACAGATACGCAGTATTTT. Encoded protein: CASSPRDLSSTDTQYF.

As for this clonotype: A much larger clone lies a single base off, so this may be a read error. The chain uses TRBV6-5 and TRBJ1-1, with a tentative D call TRBD1 (5 bases). Germline V gene data show CDR1 as MNHEY and CDR2 as SVGAGI. The CDR3 sequence is 16 residues long. The CDR3 sequence: CASSYSAGGMNTEASF. The CDR3 nucleotides read TGTGCCAGCAGTTACTCTGCCGGGGGTATGAACACTGAAGCTTCCTTT.

This clonotype occurred many times. This chain uses TRBV9 with TRBJ2-3, with 7 positions matching TRBD2. The germline V gene has CDR1 SGDLS and CDR2 YYNGEE. J was trimmed by 3 bases and V by 2 bases; bases with no gene match: 12. The CDR3 runs 17 residues. The DNA for the CDR3 is TGTGCCAGCAGCGTCTCCACTCCAGGACTAGTAACAGATACGCAGTATTTT. It codes for CASSVSTPGLVTDTQYF. Together with reference TRBV9 and TRBJ2-3, the CDR3 gives the full variable domain: DSGVTQTPKHLITATGQRVTLRCSPRSGDLSVYWYQQSLDQGLQFLIQYYNGEERAKGNILERFSAQQFPDLHSELNLSSLELGDSALYFCASSVSTPGLVTDTQYFGPGTRLTVL.

Ten or more counts support this clonotype. The gene calls are TRBV5-5 and TRBJ1-4; D is perhaps TRBD1 (5 bases). V was trimmed by 2 bases and J by 0 bases, leaving 8 bases between them. Germline V gives CDR1 SGHKS, CDR2 YYEKEE (reference sequence). The length of the CDR3 is 15 residues. The CDR3 nucleotides are TGTGCCAGCAGCTTAGGGGAGGCAACTAATGAAAAACTGTTTTTT. Amino acid sequence: CASSLGEATNEKLFF. The variable domain in full, completed from reference TRBV5-5 and TRBJ1-4, reads DAGVTQSPTHLIKTRGQQVTLRCSPISGHKSVSWYQQVLGQGPQFIFQYYEKEERGRGNFPDRFSARQFPNYSSELNVNALLLGDSALYLCASSLGEATNEKLFFGSGTQLSVL.

The genes are TRBV3-1 and TRBJ2-5, with 8 bases that match TRBD2. V lost 0 bases to trimming and J lost 1 base; unmatched junction nucleotides: 7. CDR3 size: 17 residues. The germline gives CDR1 LGHDT, CDR2 YNNKEL (reference sequence). The CDR3 protein is CASSQEHLAGIQETQYF. The DNA of the CDR3 is TGTGCCAGCAGCCAAGAACATCTAGCGGGTATCCAAGAGACCCAGTACTTC.

About this clonotype: A single base separates this from a much larger clone, so it may be a read error. V usage is TRBV28 and J usage is TRBJ2-3; D is uncertain. Looked up from germline, CDR1 is MDHEN and CDR2 is SYDVKM. The V gene lost 3 bases and the J gene lost 4 bases, with 14 bases spanning the gap. This CDR3 is 15 amino acids long. The CDR3, as DNA: TGTGCCAGCAGTTTCACTTTGGTCGGCTCAGATACGCAGTATTTT. Translation gives CASSFTLVGSDTQYF.

This clonotype was counted ten times or more. The chain recombines TRBV7-9 with TRBJ2-7; the D is unclear. The CDR3 length is 13 residues. CDR1 is SEHNR and CDR2 is FQNEAQ in the germline V gene (reference sequence). Trimming took off 5 bases at V and 7 bases at J, with 15 bases between the two ends. In nucleotides, the CDR3 is TGTGCCAGCAGCACAGTAGCCGCCCCGGAGCAGTACTTC. Amino acids: CASSTVAAPEQYF.

This clonotype came up many times. V usage is TRBV6-6 and J usage is TRBJ2-6; perhaps TRBD2 as D (5 bases). Trimming removed 4 bases from V and 2 bases from J, with 6 bases in between. Germline values: CDR1 MNHNY, CDR2 SVGAGI (reference sequence). This CDR3 has 14 residues. The CDR3 DNA is TGTGCCAGCAGTTGGGGAGCTGGGGCCAACGTCCTGACTTTC. Residues: CASSWGAGANVLTF.

V and J are TRBV19 and TRBJ2-1, with D perhaps matching TRBD2 (6 bases). The germline V gene encodes CDR1 LNHDA and CDR2 SQIVND (reference sequence). V shed 5 bases and J shed 1 base, with 18 bases lying between them. The CDR3 has 17 amino acids. CDR3 nucleotides: TGTGCCAGTAGTCCCGCAGGCGGGGAGCGGTCCTACAATGAGCAGTTCTTC. Encoded protein: CASSPAGGERSYNEQFF.

On this clonotype itself: One end of the junction is discordant with germline, which a read error may explain. The J gene is TRBJ2-7, the V gene TRBV27, with 8 bases lining up with TRBD2. Germline CDR1 reads MNHEY; CDR2 reads SMNVEV (reference sequence). This CDR3 is built from 14 residues. The CDR3 coding sequence is TGTGCCTGCAGTCTGCGGGGGGACTCCTACGAGCAGTACTTC. This gives the protein CACSLRGDSYEQYF.

The chain uses TRBV12-3 or TRBV12-4 and TRBJ2-1; TRBD2 is a possible D gene (6 bases). Trimming took 5 bases from V and 1 from J, leaving 15 bases between them. The CDR3 is 16 residues long. Written as DNA, the CDR3 is TGTGCCAGCAGTCCTATAGCGGTTCCTTCCTACAATGAGCAGTTCTTC. Translation: CASSPIAVPSYNEQFF.

This clonotype was seen many times. This chain links TRBV4-3 with TRBJ1-6; no clear D. Germline CDR1 LGHNA, CDR2 YSLEER. CDR3 length equals 16 residues. Between the trimmed V and J ends, which lost 0 bases and 9 bases, there was a span of 15 bases. CDR3 in amino acids: CASSQEVVKGSSPLHF. The CDR3 DNA follows: TGCGCCAGCAGCCAAGAGGTGGTAAAGGGCTCTTCACCCCTCCACTTT.

V is TRBV3-1 and J is TRBJ2-1; D may be TRBD2 (6 bases). Germline CDR1 is LGHDT and CDR2 is YNNKEL (reference sequence). The germline V and J ends were trimmed by 4 bases and 10 bases, with 17 bases remaining between them. This CDR3 is built from 14 residues. CDR3: CASSPKGGWVEQFF. In DNA, the CDR3 is TGTGCCAGCAGCCCAAAGGGAGGTTGGGTCGAGCAGTTCTTC.

This clonotype was counted only a few times. The rearrangement joins TRBV4-3 to TRBJ2-5, with no clear D. The CDR3 contains 14 residues. From germline, CDR1 is LGHNA and CDR2 YSLEER. V lost 3 bases to trimming and J lost 5 bases, with 13 bases between them. CDR3 sequence reads: CASSHWAGGETQYF. The CDR3 nucleotides are TGCGCCAGCAGCCATTGGGCAGGTGGCGAGACCCAGTACTTC.

This clonotype was counted at least ten times. The chain combines TRBV7-2 with TRBJ1-1; D remains unclear. The CDR3 totals 16 residues. Trimming cost V 5 bases and J 0 bases, with 16 bases left between them. CDR1 and CDR2 (germline): SGHTA, FQGNSA. The CDR3 nucleotides are TGTGCCAGCAGCCCCACTTCGGCAGAGATGAACACTGAAGCTTTCTTT. Its protein product is CASSPTSAEMNTEAFF.